Listed here is a single TCR beta chain. CDR3 length: 14 residues. Germline V gene lookup returns CDR1 MNHEY and CDR2 SMNVEV (reference sequence). V was shortened by 3 bases and J by 6 bases, with 15 bases between the two germline ends. This entry is derived from a study of blood T cell repertoires in COVID-19. The repertoire was sequenced with immunoSEQ multiplex PCR; TCRdb's copy has only in-frame clones and lacks some. Of 90,000 to 120,000 clones in the sample, around 92% were seen once. The sequence was obtained from a man aged 35 to 55 with active or convalescent COVID-19. Sequencing was done on a sample of peripheral blood. The chain has TRBV27 and TRBJ2-7; D is undetermined. Written as DNA, the CDR3 is TGTGCCAGCAGTTTCACGGGTCAAACTACCGAGCAGTACTTC. Its translation is CASSFTGQTTEQYF.